These T cell receptor beta chains were read from a single sample in a study of cytomegalovirus exposure and HLA in healthy donors. This table comes from immunoSEQ multiplex PCR, and its TCRdb copy is limited to in-frame clones, with some not included. The table lists tens of thousands of clones, 79% of them singletons. Sequenced input: PBMCs. The receptors here all came from a woman in her forties in good health and CMV-seropositive. CDR3s include the opening cysteine and the closing phenylalanine or tryptophan. A D gene is named only where the DNA matches it firmly. Clone size is stated in some rows and not others, as once, few, many or a class when expanded.

-,TRBD2,TRBJ2-1,TRBV7-3,CASSPHAGGSYNEQFF,TGTGCCAGCAGCCCGCACGCGGGGGGCTCCTACAATGAGCAGTTCTTC
few,-,TRBJ2-2,TRBV7-6,CASSLKSSGSTGELFF,TGTGCCAGCAGCCTAAAATCATCGGGAAGCACCGGGGAGCTGTTTTTT
-,TRBD2,TRBJ2-7,TRBV9,CASSTSPSGSVYEQYF,TGTGCCAGCAGCACCAGCCCTAGCGGGAGTGTTTACGAGCAGTACTTC
-,TRBD2,TRBJ2-2,TRBV6-5,CASSGGGAAGELFF,TGTGCCAGCAGTGGCGGGGGGGCCGCCGGGGAGCTGTTTTTT
-,-,TRBJ2-5,TRBV5-1,CASSHVRSVQETQYF,TGCGCCAGCAGCCATGTCCGGAGCGTACAAGAGACCCAGTACTTC
few,-,TRBJ1-2,TRBV25-1,CASGRQDFPPDYGYTF,TGTGCCAGCGGTCGGCAGGACTTTCCCCCTGACTATGGCTACACCTTC
-,TRBD1,TRBJ1-4,TRBV28,CASSFLDRVYKVEKLFF,TGTGCCAGCAGTTTTCTGGACAGGGTATATAAGGTTGAAAAACTGTTTTTT
-,-,TRBJ1-5,TRBV2,CASSEASQGVGQPQHF,TGTGCCAGCAGTGAAGCTTCACAGGGTGTTGGACAGCCCCAGCATTTT
-,-,TRBJ1-5,TRBV5-6,CASSFEGNQPQHF,TGTGCCAGCAGCTTTGAGGGCAATCAGCCCCAGCATTTT
-,-,TRBJ2-7,TRBV5-1,CASSLEQASYEQYF,TGCGCCAGCAGCTTGGAACAGGCTAGCTACGAGCAGTACTTC
-,-,TRBJ1-4,TRBV4-1,CASSQGRRVATNEKLFF,TGCGCCAGCAGCCAAGGTCGGAGAGTGGCAACTAATGAAAAACTGTTTTTT
-,-,TRBJ1-1,TRBV5-1,CASSLDRPAEAFF,TGCGCCAGCAGCTTGGACAGACCTGCTGAAGCTTTCTTT
-,-,TRBJ1-4,TRBV2,CASSSGVEEKLFF,TGTGCCAGCAGCTCAGGGGTTGAGGAAAAACTGTTTTTC
-,-,TRBJ2-5,TRBV6-5,CASSYSPAGRTQYF,TGTGCCAGCAGTTACTCGCCGGCGGGGCGGACCCAGTACTTC
-,-,TRBJ2-7,TRBV29-1,CSVALRLAVSYEQYF,TGCAGCGTTGCCCTTCGTTTAGCGGTGTCCTACGAGCAGTACTTC
few,TRBD2,TRBJ2-3,TRBV6-1,CASSELSGGEDTQYF,TGTGCCAGCAGTGAACTTAGCGGGGGAGAAGATACGCAGTATTTT
-,-,TRBJ1-6,TRBV21-1,CASSKEGVPYNSPLHF,TGTGCCAGCAGCAAAGAAGGGGTGCCCTATAATTCACCCCTCCACTTT
-,TRBD1,TRBJ1-3,TRBV12-5,CASGLGQGSRNTIYF,TGTGCTAGTGGTTTAGGACAGGGCAGCAGAAACACCATATATTTT
-,TRBD1,TRBJ2-7,TRBV9,CASSTQDRSHEQYF,TGTGCCAGCAGCACCCAGGACAGGTCCCACGAGCAGTACTTC
-,TRBD2,TRBJ2-5,TRBV5-4,CASSLLGGETQYF,TGTGCCAGCAGCCTCTTGGGGGGGGAGACCCAGTACTTC
once,-,TRBJ2-7,TRBV6-5,CASSTRARGYEQYF,TGTGCCAGCAGTACCCGGGCCAGGGGTTACGAGCAGTACTTC
-,TRBD2,TRBJ2-1,TRBV4-2,CASSHPGLAGLSSYNEQFF,TGTGCCAGCAGCCACCCCGGACTAGCGGGACTGAGCTCCTACAATGAGCAGTTCTTC
-,TRBD2,TRBJ2-5,TRBV5-1,CASSLMTSGSGETQYF,TGCGCCAGCAGCTTGATGACTAGCGGGTCGGGTGAGACCCAGTACTTC
-,-,TRBJ2-3,TRBV4-1,CASSQTSTLGTDTQYF,TGCGCCAGCAGCCAAACCTCTACACTAGGGACAGATACGCAGTATTTT
-,TRBD1,TRBJ2-7,TRBV7-9,CASSPRTGDEGSYEQYF,TGTGCCAGCAGCCCACGGACAGGGGATGAGGGCTCCTACGAGCAGTACTTC